Listed below are T cell receptor beta chains from one sample, sequenced in a study of T cell responses to AZD1222 COVID-19 vaccine. The protocol was immunoSEQ multiplex PCR, while the TCRdb copy is restricted to in-frame clones and leaves out a portion. Seen here are over 150,000 clones, 75% to 90% observed once, and the top ten hold under 7.5%. This sample comprised peripheral blood, obtained on day 0 of AZD1222 vaccination. The receptors shown here come from an adult in good health. Each CDR3 is given with its conserved first and last residue. A D gene is named only where the DNA matches it firmly. For some rows the clone size is stated as once, few or many, or as a class when expanded; others skip it.

TRBV5-1,TRBD1,.,TRBJ1-4,CASSPGDRGLEKLFF,TGCGCCAGCAGCCCCGGGGACAGGGGGCTTGAAAAACTGTTTTTT
TRBV11-3,.,.,TRBJ1-5,CASSLDWAALEQPQHF,TGTGCCAGCAGCTTAGATTGGGCTGCCCTGGAGCAGCCCCAGCATTTT
TRBV12-3/TRBV12-4,.,.,TRBJ2-5,CASSLVGETQYF,TGTGCCAGCAGTTTAGTCGGGGAGACCCAGTACTTC
TRBV25-1,.,.,TRBJ1-6,CASSELWDNSPLHF,TGTGCCAGCAGTGAATTGTGGGATAATTCACCCCTCCACTTT
TRBV19,TRBD1,.,TRBJ1-6,CASSLTGDSPLHF,TGTGCCAGTAGTCTGACAGGGGATTCACCCCTCCACTTT
TRBV4-3,.,.,TRBJ1-2,CASSQEGRGYGYTF,TGCGCCAGCAGCCAAGAGGGCAGGGGATATGGCTACACCTTC
TRBV2,.,.,TRBJ1-5,CASNREEGQPQHF,TGTGCCAGCAATCGTGAAGAGGGGCAGCCCCAGCATTTT
TRBV28,.,.,TRBJ1-4,CASSPPRGTNEKLFF,TGTGCCAGCAGTCCTCCGAGGGGGACTAATGAAAAACTGTTTTTT
TRBV19,TRBD1,once,TRBJ2-5,CASSIGTGGETQYF,TGTGCCAGTAGTATCGGGACAGGAGGTGAGACCCAGTACTTC
TRBV9,TRBD2,.,TRBJ2-1,CASSVELAGANEQFF,TGTGCCAGCAGCGTGGAACTAGCGGGAGCCAATGAGCAGTTCTTC
TRBV7-9,TRBD2,.,TRBJ2-1,CASSPLAGGPNEQFF,TGTGCCAGCAGCCCCCTAGCGGGAGGGCCGAATGAGCAGTTCTTC
TRBV6-1,.,.,TRBJ1-4,CASSEVWGNGEKLFF,TGTGCCAGCAGTGAAGTATGGGGAAACGGAGAAAAACTGTTTTTT